These T cell receptor beta chains were read from a single sample in a study of T cell responses to AZD1222 COVID-19 vaccine. Produced via immunoSEQ multiplex PCR; TCRdb's table is partial and in-frame only. The data contain about 180,000 clones, about 90% of them singletons. The starting material was peripheral blood, obtained 28 days after the second AZD1222 dose. Source of these receptors: an adult who received the AZD1222 COVID-19 vaccine. Both conserved end residues are part of each CDR3. The D gene is left open where the match is weak. The listing skips clone size in some rows; elsewhere it reads once, few, many or a size class.

size: -
V: TRBV15
J: TRBJ2-7
length: 14
D: -
CDR3: CATSRAPPLSEQYF
DNA: TGTGCCACCAGCAGAGCCCCGCCATTAAGCGAGCAGTACTTC

size: -
V: TRBV5-4
J: TRBJ2-5
length: 14
D: TRBD1
CDR3: CASSSGQVLGTQYF
DNA: TGTGCCAGCAGCTCGGGACAGGTCTTGGGGACCCAGTACTTC

size: -
V: TRBV28
J: TRBJ1-5
length: 15
D: -
CDR3: CASSRNSGSNQPQHF
DNA: TGTGCCAGCAGCCGAAATTCGGGGAGCAATCAGCCCCAGCATTTT

size: -
V: TRBV3-1/TRBV3-2
J: TRBJ1-2
length: 13
D: -
CDR3: CASSPQGYYGYTF
DNA: TGTGCCAGCAGCCCCCAGGGTTACTATGGCTACACCTTC

size: -
V: TRBV28
J: TRBJ1-6
length: 17
D: -
CDR3: CASSSPSPGRLNSPLHF
DNA: TGTGCCAGCAGTTCCCCCTCACCGGGACGGCTTAATTCACCCCTCCACTTT

size: -
V: TRBV5-4
J: TRBJ2-7
length: 14
D: -
CDR3: CASSPGQNSYEQYF
DNA: TGTGCCAGCAGCCCCGGTCAGAACTCCTACGAGCAGTACTTC

size: -
V: TRBV9
J: TRBJ2-1
length: 15
D: -
CDR3: CASSYLPDGWNEQFF
DNA: TGTGCCAGCAGCTATTTGCCCGACGGCTGGAATGAGCAGTTCTTC

size: -
V: TRBV11-1
J: TRBJ2-1
length: 15
D: -
CDR3: CASSTPNAFYNEQFF
DNA: TGTGCCAGCAGCACTCCGAACGCGTTCTACAATGAGCAGTTCTTC

size: -
V: TRBV6-2/TRBV6-3
J: TRBJ1-2
length: 15
D: -
CDR3: CASSHPTGQNYGYTF
DNA: TGTGCCAGCAGTCACCCCACGGGACAAAACTATGGCTACACCTTC

size: -
V: TRBV5-1
J: TRBJ2-3
length: 18
D: TRBD2
CDR3: CASSLEGRAAIGTDTQYF
DNA: TGCGCCAGCAGCTTGGAGGGGAGGGCCGCAATCGGGACAGATACGCAGTATTTT

size: -
V: TRBV6-1
J: TRBJ2-2
length: 18
D: -
CDR3: CASSALVDGGAYTGELFF
DNA: TGTGCCAGCAGTGCGCTAGTGGATGGCGGGGCGTACACCGGGGAGCTGTTTTTT

size: -
V: TRBV6-1
J: TRBJ1-4
length: 14
D: -
CDR3: CASSVFRGDEKLFF
DNA: TGTGCCAGCAGTGTATTCAGAGGGGATGAAAAACTGTTTTTT

size: -
V: TRBV7-9
J: TRBJ2-5
length: 11
D: -
CDR3: CATPKGETQYF
DNA: TGTGCCACCCCCAAGGGAGAGACCCAGTACTTC

size: -
V: TRBV5-1
J: TRBJ2-1
length: 12
D: -
CDR3: CASSLKGNEQFF
DNA: TGCGCCAGCAGCTTGAAAGGAAATGAGCAGTTCTTC

size: -
V: TRBV6-1
J: TRBJ2-5
length: 15
D: TRBD1
CDR3: CASSDPGQEKETQYF
DNA: TGTGCCAGCAGTGACCCCGGACAGGAAAAAGAGACCCAGTACTTC

size: once
V: TRBV5-1
J: TRBJ1-1
length: 15
D: -
CDR3: CASSLQGPGDTEAFF
DNA: TGCGCCAGCAGCCTACAGGGCCCTGGGGACACTGAAGCTTTCTTT

size: once
V: TRBV30
J: TRBJ1-6
length: 14
D: -
CDR3: CAWRLGARNSSLHF
DNA: TGTGCCTGGAGATTGGGGGCGCGTAATTCATCCCTCCACTTT

size: few
V: TRBV6-5
J: TRBJ2-7
length: 14
D: TRBD1
CDR3: CASTRDRRAYEQYF
DNA: TGTGCCAGCACCAGGGACAGGAGGGCCTACGAGCAGTACTTC

size: -
V: TRBV5-1
J: TRBJ2-3
length: 14
D: -
CDR3: CASTVTGDTDTQYF
DNA: TGCGCCAGCACCGTCACCGGGGACACAGATACGCAGTATTTT

size: -
V: TRBV7-2
J: TRBJ1-4
length: 14
D: TRBD1
CDR3: CASSWGQGNEKLFF
DNA: TGTGCCAGCAGCTGGGGACAGGGGAACGAAAAACTGTTTTTT

size: -
V: TRBV28
J: TRBJ1-1
length: 17
D: -
CDR3: CATLTYLGRRGGTEAFF
DNA: TGTGCCACCCTCACATACCTCGGTCGACGGGGTGGCACTGAAGCTTTCTTT

size: -
V: TRBV15
J: TRBJ2-5
length: 15
D: -
CDR3: CATSRDQGPQETQYF
DNA: TGTGCCACCAGCAGAGATCAAGGACCTCAAGAGACCCAGTACTTC

size: -
V: TRBV19
J: TRBJ2-2
length: 14
D: TRBD1
CDR3: CASTGGYGTGELFF
DNA: TGTGCCAGTACAGGGGGCTATGGCACCGGGGAGCTGTTTTTT

size: -
V: TRBV29-1
J: TRBJ1-2
length: 13
D: TRBD1
CDR3: CSARTGGDGTSTF
DNA: TGCAGCGCCCGGACAGGGGGCGACGGTACCTCCACCTTC

size: -
V: TRBV6-5
J: TRBJ2-4
length: 15
D: -
CDR3: CASSQTRGAKNIQYF
DNA: TGTGCCAGCAGCCAAACCCGGGGGGCCAAAAACATTCAGTACTTC

size: -
V: TRBV18
J: TRBJ1-5
length: 13
D: -
CDR3: CASSPMGDQPQHF
DNA: TGTGCCAGCTCACCGATGGGGGATCAGCCCCAGCATTTT

size: -
V: TRBV2
J: TRBJ1-6
length: 14
D: TRBD1
CDR3: CASSLDRGNSPLHF
DNA: TGTGCCAGCAGTTTGGACAGGGGGAATTCACCCCTCCACTTT

size: -
V: TRBV7-2
J: TRBJ2-1
length: 14
D: -
CDR3: CASSLPGGAREQFF
DNA: TGTGCCAGCAGCTTACCAGGGGGGGCACGTGAGCAGTTCTTC

size: once
V: TRBV6-6
J: TRBJ2-7
length: 14
D: TRBD1
CDR3: CASSSGTGASEQYF
DNA: TGTGCCAGCAGTTCCGGGACAGGGGCAAGCGAGCAGTACTTC

size: -
V: TRBV30
J: TRBJ1-6
length: 14
D: -
CDR3: CAWRGQSNNSPLHF
DNA: TGTGCCTGGAGAGGACAGTCCAATAATTCACCCCTCCACTTT

size: -
V: TRBV10-3
J: TRBJ2-2
length: 20
D: TRBD1
CDR3: CAISKVFSRGQTTNTGELFF
DNA: TGTGCCATCAGCAAAGTGTTTTCCAGGGGGCAGACTACGAACACCGGGGAGCTGTTTTTT

size: once
V: TRBV7-8
J: TRBJ1-1
length: 13
D: -
CDR3: CASSYRQNTEAFF
DNA: TGTGCCAGCAGCTACAGGCAGAACACTGAAGCTTTCTTT

size: -
V: TRBV6-6
J: TRBJ1-1
length: 14
D: -
CDR3: CASIGRGPFTEAFF
DNA: TGTGCCAGCATTGGCAGGGGACCCTTCACTGAAGCTTTCTTT

size: few
V: TRBV6-5
J: TRBJ1-5
length: 14
D: TRBD1
CDR3: CASSRTGGEKPQHF
DNA: TGTGCCAGCAGTCGGACAGGGGGCGAGAAGCCCCAGCATTTT

size: -
V: TRBV18
J: TRBJ2-3
length: 16
D: TRBD2
CDR3: CASSPALAGITDTQYF
DNA: TGTGCCAGCTCACCTGCTCTAGCGGGAATCACAGATACGCAGTATTTT

size: -
V: TRBV11-1
J: TRBJ1-1
length: 14
D: -
CDR3: CASSLTALNTEAFF
DNA: TGTGCCAGCAGCTTGACAGCCCTGAACACTGAAGCTTTCTTT

size: -
V: TRBV7-6
J: TRBJ2-5
length: 12
D: -
CDR3: CASSLGWETQYF
DNA: TGTGCCAGCAGCTTAGGGTGGGAGACCCAGTACTTC

size: -
V: TRBV6-5
J: TRBJ2-7
length: 15
D: -
CDR3: CASSYSSGAGYEQYF
DNA: TGTGCCAGCAGTTACTCCTCGGGGGCTGGCTACGAGCAGTACTTC

size: -
V: TRBV3-1/TRBV3-2
J: TRBJ2-7
length: 15
D: TRBD1
CDR3: CASSRGRGQTYEQYF
DNA: TGTGCCAGCAGCCGCGGAAGGGGGCAAACCTACGAGCAGTACTTC

size: -
V: TRBV5-4
J: TRBJ2-2
length: 15
D: -
CDR3: CASSLDRLNTGELFF
DNA: TGTGCCAGCAGCTTAGACAGACTTAACACCGGGGAGCTGTTTTTT

size: -
V: TRBV3-1/TRBV3-2
J: TRBJ1-2
length: 11
D: -
CDR3: CASSPGRGYTF
DNA: TGTGCCAGCAGCCCCGGACGAGGCTACACCTTC

size: -
V: TRBV2
J: TRBJ2-3
length: 14
D: TRBD2
CDR3: CASSLSGGLYTQYF
DNA: TGTGCCAGCAGTTTGAGCGGGGGGTTATATACGCAGTATTTT

size: -
V: TRBV10-3
J: TRBJ2-1
length: 16
D: TRBD2
CDR3: CAISDTSGGPRDEQFF
DNA: TGTGCCATCAGTGACACTAGCGGGGGCCCGAGGGATGAGCAGTTCTTC

size: -
V: TRBV5-5
J: TRBJ2-7
length: 15
D: -
CDR3: CASSLVGDSLREQYF
DNA: TGTGCCAGCAGCTTGGTTGGGGACTCCCTCCGGGAGCAGTACTTC

size: -
V: TRBV11-2
J: TRBJ2-3
length: 16
D: -
CDR3: CASSQLGSQLTDTQYF
DNA: TGTGCCAGCAGCCAACTGGGGTCCCAGCTCACAGATACGCAGTATTTT

size: few
V: TRBV30
J: TRBJ1-1
length: 13
D: -
CDR3: CAWSQGPNTEAFF
DNA: TGTGCCTGGAGTCAGGGCCCGAACACTGAAGCTTTCTTT

size: -
V: TRBV28
J: TRBJ2-3
length: 14
D: -
CDR3: CASRPGRPRDTQYF
DNA: TGTGCCAGCAGGCCGGGACGCCCGAGAGATACGCAGTATTTT

size: -
V: TRBV6-1
J: TRBJ1-2
length: 14
D: TRBD1
CDR3: CASSESGGAGGYTF
DNA: TGTGCCAGCAGTGAATCAGGGGGCGCGGGAGGCTACACCTTC

size: -
V: TRBV2
J: TRBJ2-5
length: 15
D: TRBD2
CDR3: CASSSLAGVQETQYF
DNA: TGTGCCAGCAGTTCGCTAGCGGGGGTTCAAGAGACCCAGTACTTC

size: -
V: TRBV7-8
J: TRBJ2-3
length: 13
D: -
CDR3: CASSLPRSDTQYF
DNA: TGTGCCAGCAGCTTACCCAGGTCAGATACGCAGTATTTT

size: -
V: TRBV6-1
J: TRBJ2-7
length: 19
D: -
CDR3: CASSEAPLLPGGSTYEQYF
DNA: TGTGCCAGCAGTGAAGCTCCCCTCTTACCTGGGGGTTCCACCTACGAGCAGTACTTC

size: -
V: TRBV10-3
J: TRBJ2-3
length: 13
D: TRBD2
CDR3: CATLLAGTDTQYF
DNA: TGTGCCACCCTACTAGCGGGCACAGATACGCAGTATTTT

size: -
V: TRBV3-1/TRBV3-2
J: TRBJ2-3
length: 15
D: -
CDR3: CASSQVGGPTDTQYF
DNA: TGTGCCAGCAGCCAAGTCGGGGGGCCCACAGATACGCAGTATTTT

size: -
V: TRBV10-1
J: TRBJ1-2
length: 13
D: TRBD1
CDR3: CASSEGTAYGYTF
DNA: TGCGCCAGCAGTGAGGGGACAGCCTATGGCTACACCTTC

size: -
V: TRBV6-2/TRBV6-3
J: TRBJ2-7
length: 14
D: -
CDR3: CASSYGRNSYEQYF
DNA: TGTGCCAGCAGTTACGGGCGGAACTCCTACGAGCAGTACTTC